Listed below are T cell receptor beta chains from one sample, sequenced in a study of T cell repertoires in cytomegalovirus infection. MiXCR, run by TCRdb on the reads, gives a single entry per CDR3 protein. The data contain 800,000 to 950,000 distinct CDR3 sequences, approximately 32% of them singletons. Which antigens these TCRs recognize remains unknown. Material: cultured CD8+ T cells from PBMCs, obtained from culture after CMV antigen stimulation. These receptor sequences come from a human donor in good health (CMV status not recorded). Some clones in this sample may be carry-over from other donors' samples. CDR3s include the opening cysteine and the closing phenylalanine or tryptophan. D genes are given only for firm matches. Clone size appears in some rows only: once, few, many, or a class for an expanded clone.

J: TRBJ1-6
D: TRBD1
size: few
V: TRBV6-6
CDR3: CASREDRRYNSPLHF
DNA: TGTGCCAGCAGAGAGGACAGGAGATATAATTCACCCCTCCACTTT

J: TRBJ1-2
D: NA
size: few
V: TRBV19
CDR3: CASMGGTPYGYTF
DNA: TGTGCCAGTATGGGCGGAACCCCCTATGGCTACACCTTC

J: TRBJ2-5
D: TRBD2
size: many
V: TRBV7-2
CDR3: CASSLGLALQETQYF
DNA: TGTGCCAGCAGCTTAGGACTAGCCTTACAAGAGACCCAGTACTTC

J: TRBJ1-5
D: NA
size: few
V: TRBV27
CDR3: CASRGGAGGNQPQHF
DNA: TGTGCCAGCAGAGGGGGGGCAGGGGGCAATCAGCCCCAGCATTTT

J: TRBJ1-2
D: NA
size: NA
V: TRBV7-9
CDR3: CASSRSRNRFYGYTF
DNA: TGTGCCAGCAGCCGATCCCGGAACAGGTTCTATGGCTACACCTTC

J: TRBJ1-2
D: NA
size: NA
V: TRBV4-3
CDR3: CASSQVSRENYGYTF
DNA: TGCGCCAGCAGCCAAGTCAGCAGGGAAAACTATGGCTACACCTTC

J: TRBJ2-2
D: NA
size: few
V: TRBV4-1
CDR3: CASSQQRVANTGELFF
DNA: TGCGCCAGCAGCCAACAGCGAGTCGCGAACACCGGGGAGCTGTTTTTT

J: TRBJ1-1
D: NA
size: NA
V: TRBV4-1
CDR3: CASWGHTDPLVRAQAFF
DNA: TGCGCCAGCTGGGGCCATACCGACCCCCTAGTGAGAGCGCAAGCTTTCTTT

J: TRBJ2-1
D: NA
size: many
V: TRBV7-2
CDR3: CASSLPRGGSSSYNEQFF
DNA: TGTGCCAGCAGCCTCCCGCGCGGGGGCTCGAGCTCCTACAATGAGCAGTTCTTC

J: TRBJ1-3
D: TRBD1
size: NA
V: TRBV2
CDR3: CASSGQGAQGIYF
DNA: TGTGCCAGCTCTGGACAGGGGGCTCAGGGCATATATTTT

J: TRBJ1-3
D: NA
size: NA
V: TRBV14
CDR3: CASSQDGFGNTIYF
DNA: TGTGCCAGCAGCCAAGATGGGTTTGGAAACACCATATATTTT

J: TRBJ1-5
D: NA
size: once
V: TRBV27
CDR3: CASSGTAGFQPQHF
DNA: TGTGCCAGCAGTGGTACCGCGGGGTTTCAGCCCCAGCATTTT

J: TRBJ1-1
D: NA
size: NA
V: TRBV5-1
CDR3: CASSLMERSTEAFF
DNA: TGCGCCAGCAGCTTGATGGAGAGGAGCACTGAAGCTTTCTTT

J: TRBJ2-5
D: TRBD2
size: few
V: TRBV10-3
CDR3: CAISDGAGEGQETQYF
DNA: TGTGCCATCAGTGATGGAGCGGGAGAAGGGCAAGAGACCCAGTACTTC

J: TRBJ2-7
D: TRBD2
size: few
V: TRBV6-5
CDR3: CASSYGTSGSYEQYF
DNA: TGTGCCAGCAGTTACGGGACTAGCGGATCCTACGAGCAGTACTTC

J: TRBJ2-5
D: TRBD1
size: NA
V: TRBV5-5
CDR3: CASSLVDRGETQYF
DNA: TGTGCCAGCAGCTTGGTGGACAGGGGAGAGACCCAGTACTTC

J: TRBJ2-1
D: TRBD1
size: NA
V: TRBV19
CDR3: CASSMGTGYNEQFF
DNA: TGTGCCAGTAGTATGGGGACAGGTTACAATGAGCAGTTCTTC

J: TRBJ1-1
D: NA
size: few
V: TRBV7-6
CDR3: CASSRDLNTEAFF
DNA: TGTGCCAGCAGCCGCGACTTGAACACTGAAGCTTTCTTT

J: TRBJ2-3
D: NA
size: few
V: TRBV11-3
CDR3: CASSLDSGVSTDTQYF
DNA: TGTGCCAGCAGCTTAGATTCGGGGGTATCCACAGATACGCAGTATTTT

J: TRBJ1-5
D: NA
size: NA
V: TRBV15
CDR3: CATSRGGRYSNQPQHF
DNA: TGTGCCACCAGCAGAGGAGGGAGGTATAGCAATCAGCCCCAGCATTTT

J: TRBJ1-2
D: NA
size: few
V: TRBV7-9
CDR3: CASSREGPDWYGYTF
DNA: TGTGCCAGCAGCCGGGAAGGTCCGGACTGGTATGGCTACACCTTC

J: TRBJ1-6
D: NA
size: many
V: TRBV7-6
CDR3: CASSVVTSYNSPLHF
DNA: TGTGCCAGCAGCGTAGTCACCTCCTATAATTCACCCCTCCACTTT

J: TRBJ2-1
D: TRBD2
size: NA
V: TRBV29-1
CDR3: CSVGGLAGYNEQFF
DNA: TGCAGCGTTGGGGGACTAGCGGGGTACAATGAGCAGTTCTTC

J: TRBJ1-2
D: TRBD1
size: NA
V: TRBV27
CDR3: CASSPTPGQGAFGYTF
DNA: TGTGCCAGCAGTCCTACACCGGGACAGGGGGCCTTTGGCTACACCTTC

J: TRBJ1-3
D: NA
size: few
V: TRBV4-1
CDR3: CASSPNLGNTIYF
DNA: TGCGCCAGCAGTCCCAATCTAGGGAACACCATATATTTT

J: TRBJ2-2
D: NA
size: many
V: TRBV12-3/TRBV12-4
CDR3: CASSSSRPGLFF
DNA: TGTGCCAGCAGTTCCTCCCGTCCCGGGCTGTTTTTT

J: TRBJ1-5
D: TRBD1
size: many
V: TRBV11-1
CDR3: CASSVGQGPNQPQHF
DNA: TGTGCCAGCAGCGTTGGACAGGGTCCCAATCAGCCCCAGCATTTT

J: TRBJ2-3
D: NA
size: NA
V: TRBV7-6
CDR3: CASSPETDTQYF
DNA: TGTGCCAGCAGCCCGGAGACAGATACGCAGTATTTT

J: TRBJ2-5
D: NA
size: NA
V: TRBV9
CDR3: CASSGGELGETQYF
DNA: TGTGCCAGCAGCGGAGGAGAACTTGGAGAGACCCAGTACTTC

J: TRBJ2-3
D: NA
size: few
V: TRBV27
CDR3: CASSLMGGSQYF
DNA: TGTGCCAGCAGTCTAATGGGTGGGTCGCAGTATTTT

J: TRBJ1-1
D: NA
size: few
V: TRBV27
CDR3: CASSLIGTVLMNTEAFF
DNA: TGTGCCAGCAGTTTAATCGGAACGGTCCTCATGAACACTGAAGCTTTCTTT

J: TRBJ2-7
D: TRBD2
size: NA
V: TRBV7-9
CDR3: CASSPPDGGRAYEQYF
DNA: TGTGCCAGCAGCCCTCCAGACGGGGGGAGGGCCTACGAGCAGTACTTC

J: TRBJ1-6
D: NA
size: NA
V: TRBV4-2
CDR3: CASSQGMTDRTYNSPLHF
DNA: TGTGCCAGCAGCCAAGGGATGACAGATCGCACCTATAATTCACCCCTCCACTTT

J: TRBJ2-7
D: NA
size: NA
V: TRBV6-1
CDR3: CASSKTENRRYEQYF
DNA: TGTGCCAGCAGTAAGACAGAGAATCGGCGCTACGAGCAGTACTTC

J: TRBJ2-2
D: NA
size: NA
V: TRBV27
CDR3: CASRSYRDPTGELFF
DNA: TGTGCCAGCAGATCGTACAGGGACCCCACCGGGGAGCTGTTTTTT

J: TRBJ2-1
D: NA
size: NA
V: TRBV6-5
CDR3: CASSYKGTYNEQFF
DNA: TGTGCCAGCAGTTACAAAGGGACCTACAATGAGCAGTTCTTC

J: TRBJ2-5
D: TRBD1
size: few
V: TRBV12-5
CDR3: CASGLLLEDRGLPETQYF
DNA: TGTGCTAGTGGTTTGCTCCTCGAGGACAGGGGGCTCCCAGAGACCCAGTACTTC

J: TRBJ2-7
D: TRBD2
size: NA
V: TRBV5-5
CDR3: CASSLAGGMTYEQYF
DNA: TGTGCCAGCAGCTTGGCGGGGGGGATGACCTACGAGCAGTACTTC

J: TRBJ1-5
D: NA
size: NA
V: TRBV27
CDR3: CASSGTGNSIQPQHF
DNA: TGTGCCAGCAGCGGAACAGGGAATAGCATTCAGCCCCAGCATTTT

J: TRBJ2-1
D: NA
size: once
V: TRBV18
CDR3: CASSPRAWGGENEQFF
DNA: TGTGCCAGCTCACCACGGGCCTGGGGCGGGGAGAATGAGCAGTTCTTC

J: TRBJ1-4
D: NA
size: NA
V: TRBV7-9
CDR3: CASSTYRGPADEKLFF
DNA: TGTGCCAGCAGCACTTATAGAGGGCCGGCGGATGAAAAACTGTTTTTT

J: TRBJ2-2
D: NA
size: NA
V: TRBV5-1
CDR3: CASSLLREYTGELFF
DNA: TGCGCCAGCAGCTTGTTGAGGGAATACACCGGGGAGCTGTTTTTT

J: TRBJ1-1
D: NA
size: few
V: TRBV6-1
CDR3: CASSLRKLGTEAFF
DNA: TGTGCCAGCAGTCTCAGAAAGTTGGGAACTGAAGCTTTCTTT

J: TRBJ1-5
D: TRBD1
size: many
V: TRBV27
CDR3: CASSLSGGGQPQHF
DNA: TGTGCCAGCAGCTTATCAGGGGGCGGTCAGCCCCAGCATTTT

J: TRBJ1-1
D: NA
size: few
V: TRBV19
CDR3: CASSIDTGQLNTEAFF
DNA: TGTGCCAGTAGTATCGATACAGGGCAGTTGAACACTGAAGCTTTCTTT

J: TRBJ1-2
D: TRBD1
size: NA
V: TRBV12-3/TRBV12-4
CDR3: CASSSQDRVTNYGYTF
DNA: TGTGCCAGCAGTTCTCAGGACAGGGTGACTAACTATGGCTACACCTTC

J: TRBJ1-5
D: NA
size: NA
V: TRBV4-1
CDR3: CASSQDYPYQPQHF
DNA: TGCGCCAGCAGCCAAGATTACCCCTATCAGCCCCAGCATTTT

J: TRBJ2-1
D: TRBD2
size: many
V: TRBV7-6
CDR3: CASSLSTSGFYNEQFF
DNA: TGTGCCAGCAGCTTATCGACTAGCGGGTTTTACAATGAGCAGTTCTTC

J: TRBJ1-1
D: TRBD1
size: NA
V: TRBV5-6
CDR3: CTSSLGQPNTEAFF
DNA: TGTACCAGCAGCTTGGGACAGCCGAACACTGAAGCTTTCTTT

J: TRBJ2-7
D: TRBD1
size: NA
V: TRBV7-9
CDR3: CASSVGQGVNYEQYF
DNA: TGTGCCAGCAGCGTGGGACAGGGGGTAAACTACGAGCAGTACTTC

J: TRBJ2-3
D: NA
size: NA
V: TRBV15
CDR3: CATCTYGGPSTDTQYF
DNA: TGTGCCACCTGCACCTACGGGGGGCCCAGCACAGATACGCAGTATTTT

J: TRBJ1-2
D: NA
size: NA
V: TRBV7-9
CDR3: CASSGGSAYGYTF
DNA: TGTGCCAGCAGCGGGGGGTCTGCCTATGGCTACACCTTC

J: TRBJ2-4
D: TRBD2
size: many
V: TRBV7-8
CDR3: CASSPLAGDLAKNIQYF
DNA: TGTGCCAGCAGCCCTCTCGCGGGGGATCTAGCCAAAAACATTCAGTACTTC

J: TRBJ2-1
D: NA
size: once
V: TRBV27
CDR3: CASSLRDLYNEQFF
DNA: TGTGCCAGCAGTTTAAGGGACCTTTACAATGAGCAGTTCTTC